The 21 T cell receptor beta chains below were found in one sample sequenced in a study of T-cell reconstitution after alpha-beta-depleted transplantation in children. Researchers prepared the TCRbeta library using unique molecular identifiers, the study reports. MiXCR was run by TCRdb on the PCR reads, yielding one entry per CDR3 protein. Among some 180,000 distinct CDR3 sequences listed, roughly 7.1% were seen once. The material was PBMCs, obtained before TCRalphabeta/CD19-depleted stem cell transplant. The receptors derive from a boy aged 2 to 10 with acute lymphoblastic leukemia, due to receive a stem cell transplant.

The table lists this clonotype with a few counts. The chain employs TRBV7-6 and TRBJ1-6; tentatively, D is TRBD1 (6 bases). Germline CDR1 SGHVS, CDR2 FNYEAQ. The CDR3 consists of 20 residues. The germline V and J ends were trimmed by 1 base and 0 bases, with 19 bases remaining between them. The CDR3 coding sequence is TGTGCCAGCAGCTTAGTAAGCCCGACAGGAAGAAGCTCCTATAATTCACCCCTCCACTTT. Its protein product is CASSLVSPTGRSSYNSPLHF.

This clonotype appeared a few times. The chain employs TRBV28 and TRBJ2-5; no clear D gene. The germline V and J ends were trimmed by 3 bases and 1 base, with 12 bases remaining between them. CDR1 is MDHEN, CDR2 SYDVKM, per germline. This CDR3 spans 15 amino acids. The CDR3 region has the DNA TGTGCCAGCAGTTTGTCATCCGGGTTCCAAGAGACCCAGTACTTC. Translated: CASSLSSGFQETQYF.

This clonotype was recorded at least ten times. J is TRBJ2-7 and V is TRBV28; the D is unclear. The germline gives CDR1 MDHEN, CDR2 SYDVKM. Trimming left V 7 bases short and J 3 bases short, with 7 bases between. This CDR3 comprises 11 residues. The CDR3 region has the DNA TGTGCCAGCACGTTGGGCTACGAGCAGTACTTC. Its protein is CASTLGYEQYF.

This clonotype was seen a handful of times. The chain couples TRBV10-3 to TRBJ2-1, with 7 nucleotides matching TRBD2. Germline CDR1 ENHRY, CDR2 SYGVKD. V lost 10 bases, J lost 4 bases, and 7 bases stayed unmatched. The CDR3 sequence is 13 residues long. This CDR3 reads CATKERDYNEQFF. The CDR3 nucleotides read TGTGCCACGAAAGAGCGGGATTACAATGAGCAGTTCTTC.

This clonotype was recorded many times. V is TRBV6-2 or TRBV6-3 and J is TRBJ2-2, with 9 bases aligning to TRBD1. Germline-derived CDR1 and CDR2 are MNHEY and SVGEGT. The CDR3 spans 20 residues. V was clipped by 0 bases and J by 0 bases; unmatched bases: 11. The CDR3 loop is CASSYSTVPGQGPNTGELFF. The CDR3 bases are TGTGCCAGCAGTTACTCCACCGTCCCGGGACAGGGCCCGAACACCGGGGAGCTGTTTTTT.

This clonotype was counted many times. V and J are TRBV2 and TRBJ2-5, with D possibly being TRBD1 (5 bases). The CDR3 length is 14 residues. CDR1 and CDR2 (germline): SNHLY, FYNNEI. Trimming took off 7 bases at V and 1 base at J, with 13 bases between the two ends. The CDR3 protein is CASNLQGLQETQYF. The CDR3 region has the DNA TGTGCCAGCAATTTGCAGGGCCTCCAAGAGACCCAGTACTTC.

There are many counts of this clonotype. The chain joins TRBV29-1 to TRBJ2-3; no definite D call. The V and J ends lost 4 bases and 3 bases respectively, with 8 bases between them. CDR1 and CDR2 (germline): SQVTM, ANQGSEA. The CDR3 is 12 residues long. Here the CDR3 reads CSVGVDTDTQYF. CDR3 nucleotides: TGCAGCGTTGGGGTTGATACAGATACGCAGTATTTT.

This clonotype was seen many times. At one end, the junction sequence differs from germline, possibly due to a read error. The chain links TRBV20-1 to TRBJ2-3, with 11 bases that match TRBD2. The CDR3 has 14 amino acids. Germline CDR1 reads DFQATT; CDR2 reads SNEGSKA (reference sequence). DNA for the CDR3: TGCAGTGCTACGACTAGCGGGGTCACACATACGCAGTATTTT. This codes for CSATTSGVTHTQYF.

This clonotype showed up many times. For the CDR3, the DNA is TGCAGTGCTAGCCGAGACAGCGCGAACACCGGGGAGCTGTTTTTT. Protein: CSASRDSANTGELFF. The chain couples TRBV20-1 to TRBJ2-2, with D possibly matching TRBD1 (5 bases). This CDR3 has 15 residues. Germline values: CDR1 DFQATT, CDR2 SNEGSKA (reference sequence). Trimming removed 3 bases from V and 0 bases from J, with 11 bases in between.

The chain joins TRBV27 to TRBJ1-1; D unclear. This CDR3 contains 13 residues. From germline, CDR1 is MNHEY and CDR2 SMNVEV (reference sequence). V lost 5 bases to trimming and J lost 2 bases, with 9 bases between them. The CDR3 DNA reads TGTGCCAGCAGTCCCACAAGAAACACTGAAGCTTTCTTT. It codes for CASSPTRNTEAFF.

This clonotype was observed at least ten times. The DNA of the CDR3 is TGCGCCAGCAGCTTGGCCGGAGATGGCTACACCTTC. The encoded protein is CASSLAGDGYTF. The gene calls are TRBV5-1 and TRBJ1-2; D gene ambiguous. The CDR3 sequence is 12 residues long. Trimming removed 0 bases at V and 6 bases at J, with 6 bases between. Germline V lookup: CDR1 SGHRS, CDR2 YFSETQ.

This clonotype was recorded at least ten times. The rearrangement links TRBV12-3 or TRBV12-4 to TRBJ2-4, with D hard to call. V was shortened by 4 bases and J by 8 bases, with 9 bases between the two germline ends. The CDR3 has 12 residues. The chain's CDR3 is CASSSDVDIQYF. The CDR3 DNA reads TGTGCCAGCAGTTCGGACGTGGACATTCAGTACTTC.

This clonotype was seen ten or more times. This chain connects TRBV28 to TRBJ2-7; D unclear. Germline CDR1 and CDR2: MDHEN and SYDVKM. The length of the CDR3 is 13 residues. Trimming took 1 base from V and 6 from J, leaving 10 bases between them. CDR3: CASSLLGAAEQYF. The CDR3 DNA sequence: TGTGCCAGCAGTTTATTAGGCGCGGCCGAGCAGTACTTC.

This clonotype was recorded many times. The V and J genes are TRBV20-1 and TRBJ2-3; D gene unclear. The CDR3 runs 14 residues. The ends were cut back, 2 bases at V and 0 bases at J, with 9 bases in the middle. Germline CDR1 and CDR2: DFQATT and SNEGSKA (reference sequence). CDR3: CSARLDASTDTQYF. CDR3 nucleotides: TGCAGTGCTAGATTGGATGCTAGCACAGATACGCAGTATTTT.

Many counts were recorded for this clonotype. V is TRBV28 and J is TRBJ1-5, with D uncertain. From germline, CDR1 is MDHEN and CDR2 SYDVKM. CDR3 length: 17 residues. V lost 1 base, J lost 0 bases, and 13 bases lay in between. Here the CDR3 reads CASSLFQNTISNQPQHF. The CDR3 DNA follows: TGTGCCAGCAGTTTATTCCAGAATACTATTAGCAATCAGCCCCAGCATTTT. The full variable domain, completed using reference TRBV28 and TRBJ1-5, is DVKVTQSSRYLVKRTGEKVFLECVQDMDHENMFWYRQDPGLGLRLIYFSYDVKMKEKGDIPEGYSVSREKKERFSLILESASTNQTSMYLCASSLFQNTISNQPQHFGDGTRLSIL.

This clonotype was seen repeatedly, ten times or more. CDR3 protein: CSAPGRPERGVGTDTQYF. CDR3 in DNA: TGCAGTGCCCCGGGGCGACCAGAAAGGGGCGTTGGCACAGATACGCAGTATTTT. V and J are TRBV20-1 and TRBJ2-3; either TRBD1 or TRBD2 may supply D (5 bases each). The CDR3 is 18 residues long. Germline V gene sequence: CDR1 DFQATT, CDR2 SNEGSKA (reference sequence). V lost 6 bases, J lost 1 base, and 26 bases lay in between.

This clonotype was counted a few times. The chain joins TRBV7-3 to TRBJ1-1, with 7 nucleotides matching TRBD1. Per the germline V gene, CDR1 is SGHTA and CDR2 is FQGTGA. There are 17 residues in the CDR3. Germline trimming cut 4 bases from V and 0 bases from J; bases unmatched to any gene: 11. CDR3 residues: CASSSIPGQLMNTEAFF. CDR3 DNA: TGTGCCAGCAGCTCGATCCCGGGACAGCTCATGAACACTGAAGCTTTCTTT.

This clonotype was picked up many times. The chain combines TRBV29-1 with TRBJ2-1, with no clear D. The CDR3 runs to 12 residues. V lost 7 bases and J 5 bases, leaving 12 bases between the germline ends. Germline V gene data show CDR1 as SQVTM and CDR2 as ANQGSEA. CDR3 in amino acids: CSADGLDNEQFF. The CDR3 DNA sequence: TGCAGCGCCGATGGGTTAGACAATGAGCAGTTCTTC.

This clonotype was counted at least ten times. The chain combines TRBV10-2 with TRBJ2-7, with D maybe TRBD1 (5 bases). Germline V CDR1 and CDR2: WSHSY, SAAADI. V was shortened by 11 bases and J by 0 bases, with 17 bases between the two germline ends. CDR3 length: 14 residues. The DNA for the CDR3 is TGCGCCGGCCATTGGGGCAGGCACTCCTACGAGCAGTACTTC. Protein: CAGHWGRHSYEQYF.

This clonotype was observed many times. This chain links TRBV6-2 or TRBV6-3 with TRBJ1-4; possible D gene TRBD1, 6 bases. CDR1 is MNHEY and CDR2 is SVGEGT in the germline V gene. This CDR3 region has 14 residues. Trimming pared 6 bases from V and 8 bases from J, leaving 16 bases between. In DNA form, the CDR3 reads TGTGCCAGCAGCAAGACAGGTCTCCACGAAAAACTGTTTTTT. Translating it yields CASSKTGLHEKLFF.

V gene TRBV9 combines with J gene TRBJ2-7, with TRBD2 matching 8 bases. The CDR3 runs 13 residues. With 0 bases clipped from V and 5 bases from J, the junction kept 1 base outside the gene matches. CDR1 SGDLS and CDR2 YYNGEE come from the germline V gene. The CDR3 DNA is TGTGCCAGCAGCGTAGGAGCGGGAGACGAGCAGTACTTC. Protein sequence: CASSVGAGDEQYF.